The 24 T cell receptor beta chains below all came from one sample that was sequenced in a study of early T cells in non-severe SARS-CoV-2 infection. TCRdb ran MiXCR on the 5' RACE reads and lists one entry per CDR3 protein. Of 55,000 to 75,000 distinct CDR3 sequences in the sample, 9% to 10% are singletons; the top ten hold roughly 16%. Sequencing used whole blood, obtained at baseline. The receptors shown here come from an adult who was a healthcare worker with PCR-confirmed SARS-CoV-2 infection or an uninfected control (not recorded which).

In this sample, this clonotype turned up many times. The CDR3 nucleotides read TGTGCCAGCAGCCCCGGACAGCCCGGGGATGAGCAGTTCTTC. Protein sequence: CASSPGQPGDEQFF. The chain carries TRBV11-3 and TRBJ2-1, with a tentative D call TRBD1 (6 bases). This CDR3 contains 14 residues. The germline V gene has CDR1 SGHNT and CDR2 YENEEA. V was cut by 5 bases and J by 8 bases, with 16 bases left in between.

J is TRBJ2-3 and V is TRBV28, with D possibly being TRBD1 (6 bases). CDR3 length: 13 amino acids. Trimming cost V 8 bases and J 4 bases, with 13 bases left between them. Looked up from germline, CDR1 is MDHEN and CDR2 is SYDVKM. CDR3 sequence: CASEATGPDTQYF. CDR3 DNA sequence: TGTGCCAGCGAAGCAACAGGGCCAGATACGCAGTATTTT.

This clonotype was counted many times. The CDR3 loop is CASSDRGSGANVLTF. CDR3 in DNA: TGTGCCAGCAGTGATCGGGGCTCTGGGGCCAACGTCCTGACTTTC. The chain links TRBV6-1 to TRBJ2-6, with D tentatively TRBD2 (5 bases). Germline V lookup: CDR1 MNHNS, CDR2 SASEGT. The CDR3 is 15 amino acids. Trimming removed 3 bases from V and 0 bases from J, with 6 bases in between.

This clonotype was found many times. The chain is built from TRBV6-2 or TRBV6-3 and TRBJ2-7; TRBD2 agrees at 7 bases. CDR1 MNHEY and CDR2 SVGEGT come from the germline V gene. CDR3 size: 15 residues. Germline trimming cut 3 bases from V and 2 bases from J; bases unmatched to any gene: 7. The CDR3 sequence: CASSYKGGSPYEQYF. Here the CDR3 DNA reads TGTGCCAGCAGTTATAAGGGAGGGAGCCCCTACGAGCAGTACTTC.

The chain combines TRBV28 with TRBJ2-7, with D perhaps being TRBD1 or TRBD2 (6 bases each). The germline V gene encodes CDR1 MDHEN and CDR2 SYDVKM. Trimming took off 2 bases at V and 1 base at J, with 12 bases between the two ends. The CDR3 sequence is 15 residues long. CDR3 loop: CASSLVRGRSYEQYF. In DNA, the CDR3 is TGTGCCAGCAGTTTAGTACGGGGGCGATCCTACGAGCAGTACTTC. The complete variable domain, with remaining parts taken from reference TRBV28 and TRBJ2-7, reads DVKVTQSSRYLVKRTGEKVFLECVQDMDHENMFWYRQDPGLGLRLIYFSYDVKMKEKGDIPEGYSVSREKKERFSLILESASTNQTSMYLCASSLVRGRSYEQYFGPGTRLTVT.

This clonotype has at least ten counts. The chain employs TRBV20-1 and TRBJ2-1; 9 nucleotides align to TRBD2. The CDR3 runs to 15 residues. Germline values: CDR1 DFQATT, CDR2 SNEGSKA (reference sequence). Trimming removed 5 bases from V and 3 bases from J; junction bases left unmatched: 8. CDR3 sequence reads: CSALSGRGFYNEQFF. The CDR3 DNA is TGCAGTGCTCTTAGCGGGAGAGGCTTCTACAATGAGCAGTTCTTC.

This clonotype was seen more than once but under ten times. The gene calls are TRBV27 and TRBJ2-5, with 8 bases fitting TRBD2. CDR3 length: 14 residues. Germline CDR1 is MNHEY and CDR2 is SMNVEV (reference sequence). The junction had 7 bases not matched to a gene; V was cut back by 6 bases and J by 4 bases. The CDR3 protein is CASSVGRGVETQYF. The CDR3 nucleotides read TGTGCCAGCAGCGTCGGGAGGGGTGTAGAGACCCAGTACTTC.

This chain connects TRBV27 to TRBJ1-2, with TRBD1 matching 7 bases. CDR3 length equals 13 residues. The V gene's germline CDR1 is MNHEY and CDR2 SMNVEV (reference sequence). Trimming took 6 bases from V and 8 from J; bases not matched to a gene: 9. CDR3 region: CASSANRGGGYTF. DNA of the CDR3: TGTGCCAGCAGCGCGAACAGGGGAGGCGGCTACACCTTC.

In this sample, this clonotype turned up a few times. V gene TRBV19 combines with J gene TRBJ2-1, with TRBD2 identical over 10 bases. There are 17 residues in the CDR3. Germline trimming cut 4 bases from V and 0 bases from J; bases unmatched to any gene: 6. CDR1 is LNHDA, CDR2 SQIVND, per germline (reference sequence). The chain's CDR3 is CASSKGLAALSYNEQFF. The CDR3 DNA reads as TGTGCCAGTAGTAAAGGACTAGCGGCCCTCTCCTACAATGAGCAGTTCTTC. The complete variable domain, with remaining parts taken from reference TRBV19 and TRBJ2-1, reads DGGITQSPKYLFRKEGQNVTLSCEQNLNHDAMYWYRQDPGQGLRLIYYSQIVNDFQKGDIAEGYSVSREKKESFPLTVTSAQKNPTAFYLCASSKGLAALSYNEQFFGPGTRLTVL.

This clonotype was recorded at least ten times. This sequence joins TRBV7-6 and TRBJ2-1, with 7 bases identical to TRBD2. This CDR3 comprises 15 residues. Looked up from germline, CDR1 is SGHVS and CDR2 is FNYEAQ. The ends lost 6 bases at V and 4 bases at J; junction bases unmatched: 9. This CDR3 reads CASSRGGTFYNEQFF. In DNA, the CDR3 is TGTGCCAGCAGTCGCGGGGGAACCTTTTACAATGAGCAGTTCTTC.

This clonotype was recorded a few times. The V gene is TRBV7-6, the J gene TRBJ2-5; TRBD1 matches at 10 bases. The V and J ends lost 8 bases and 5 bases, in that order; junction bases with no gene match: 11. Germline V lookup: CDR1 SGHVS, CDR2 FNYEAQ. This CDR3 has 15 residues. CDR3 protein: CASVRQGAPRETQYF. The CDR3 DNA follows: TGTGCCAGCGTAAGACAGGGGGCGCCAAGGGAGACCCAGTACTTC.

The chain employs TRBV6-1 and TRBJ1-2, with TRBD1 as a possible D gene (5 bases). Germline lookup yields CDR1 MNHNS and CDR2 SASEGT. The length of the CDR3 is 14 residues. Trimming pared 0 bases from V and 1 base from J, leaving 6 bases between. CDR3 coding DNA: TGTGCCAGCAGTGAAGCGACAGATAACTATGGCTACACCTTC. The encoded protein is CASSEATDNYGYTF.

This clonotype was observed at least ten times. The chain links TRBV20-1 to TRBJ2-7; 7 nucleotides match TRBD1. CDR1 is DFQATT, CDR2 SNEGSKA, per germline (reference sequence). This CDR3 spans 14 amino acids. The trim removed 6 bases at V and 3 bases at J, leaving 11 bases unmatched. CDR3 protein: CSALRTGAGYEQYF. Here the CDR3 DNA reads TGCAGTGCCCTCCGGACAGGCGCCGGCTACGAGCAGTACTTC.

This clonotype has at least ten counts. This chain links TRBV28 with TRBJ2-7; unclear D gene. The CDR3 runs to 13 residues. Trimming took 4 bases from V and 2 from J, leaving 9 bases between them. CDR1 is MDHEN and CDR2 is SYDVKM in the germline V gene. CDR3 DNA: TGTGCCAGCAGTTCTGAACAGACCTACGAGCAGTACTTC. Protein product: CASSSEQTYEQYF.

The rearrangement uses TRBV7-2 and TRBJ2-7, with 10 bases identical to TRBD2. The CDR3 is 16 amino acids. In germline, CDR1 is SGHTA, CDR2 FQGNSA. V was pared by 8 bases and J by 0 bases, with 10 bases of the junction left unmatched. CDR3 in DNA: TGTGCCAGCGCAGCGGCTAGCGGGAGTGGCTCCTACGAGCAGTACTTC. Translation gives CASAAASGSGSYEQYF.

The V call is TRBV10-3, the J call TRBJ2-2; TRBD1 or TRBD2 may be the D gene (5 bases each). Per germline, CDR1 ENHRY and CDR2 SYGVKD. V was clipped by 0 bases and J by 4 bases, with 12 bases between them. This CDR3 has 16 residues. The CDR3 region is CAISESTQGVTGELFF. In DNA, the CDR3 is TGTGCCATCAGTGAGTCGACCCAGGGAGTCACCGGGGAGCTGTTTTTT.

In its sample, this clonotype was seen many times. The chain combines TRBV7-2 with TRBJ2-1; TRBD2 agrees at 9 bases. V dropped 4 bases and J dropped 9; count of bases not matched to a gene: 10. Germline CDR1 is SGHTA and CDR2 is FQGNSA. The length of the CDR3 is 15 residues. This chain's CDR3 is CASSSFAGGPGEQFF. The CDR3 coding sequence is TGTGCCAGCAGCTCCTTCGCGGGAGGGCCGGGTGAGCAGTTCTTC.

This sequence joins TRBV5-1 and TRBJ1-5; the D gene is possibly TRBD1 (6 bases). The CDR3 totals 16 residues. The V end lost 1 base, the J end lost 6 bases, and 17 bases lay between the germline ends. Germline V lookup: CDR1 SGHRS, CDR2 YFSETQ. The CDR3 DNA sequence: TGCGCCAGCAGCTTGCCGGACAGATCATCGGGTCAGCCCCAGCATTTT. Protein sequence: CASSLPDRSSGQPQHF.

The DNA for the CDR3 is TGTGCCACCAGTGATTTAAAGGGGGCCTCTACTAGCGGGAGGAGCCACAATGAGCAGTTCTTC. Translated: CATSDLKGASTSGRSHNEQFF. The chain is built from TRBV24-1 and TRBJ2-1; 12 bases agree with TRBD2. There are 21 residues in the CDR3. J lost 5 bases, V lost 1 base, and 17 bases had no gene match. Per germline, CDR1 KGHDR and CDR2 SFDVKD.

The chain carries TRBV9 and TRBJ1-1; no reliable D call. The V end lost 5 bases, the J end lost 2 bases, and 13 bases lay between the germline ends. Germline V lookup: CDR1 SGDLS, CDR2 YYNGEE. The CDR3 is made up of 14 amino acids. The CDR3 DNA reads as TGTGCCAGCAGTCCCAAGGAGCTAAACACTGAAGCTTTCTTT. Translation gives CASSPKELNTEAFF.

This clonotype appeared a few times. The chain links TRBV2 to TRBJ1-6, with D perhaps matching TRBD1 (5 bases). The CDR3 sequence is 14 residues long. Germline CDR1 and CDR2: SNHLY and FYNNEI. Trimming removed 6 bases from V and 4 bases from J, with 10 bases in between. CDR3 sequence: CASSRDGYNSPLHF. CDR3 DNA: TGTGCCAGCAGCCGGGACGGATATAATTCACCCCTCCACTTT.

In this sample, this clonotype turned up a few times. This chain uses TRBV5-4 with TRBJ2-2; D is uncertain. Between the trimmed V and J ends, which lost 3 bases and 0 bases, there was a span of 12 bases. The V gene's germline CDR1 is SGHNT and CDR2 YYREEE (reference sequence). CDR3 length equals 16 residues. CDR3 DNA: TGTGCCAGCAGCTCGCGGCGGTTCGCGAACACCGGGGAGCTGTTTTTT. Translation gives CASSSRRFANTGELFF.

Many counts were recorded for this clonotype. This sequence joins TRBV27 and TRBJ1-6; the match to TRBD1 covers 8 bases. The J segment lost 5 bases and the V segment lost 5 bases, leaving 5 bases of the junction unmatched. This CDR3 spans 15 amino acids. The germline V gene has CDR1 MNHEY and CDR2 SMNVEV (reference sequence). In DNA form, the CDR3 reads TGTGCCAGCAGTCTCAGGGGGCGGGATAATTCACCCCTCCACTTT. Translation gives CASSLRGRDNSPLHF.

There are a few counts of this clonotype. The CDR3 DNA sequence: TGTGCCAGTAGTCCAAGCCTGTTGACAGGCGGTGTGGGCAATCAGCCCCAGCATTTT. Translating gives CASSPSLLTGGVGNQPQHF. V usage is TRBV19 and J usage is TRBJ1-5, with D perhaps TRBD1 (6 bases). The length of the CDR3 is 19 residues. Germline CDR1 and CDR2: LNHDA and SQIVND (reference sequence). Trimming shortened V by 5 bases and J by 2 bases, and 25 bases separated the two germline ends.